Listed below are T cell receptor beta chains from one sample, sequenced in a study of blood T cells in healthy people across ages. One entry per CDR3 protein results from TCRdb running MiXCR on the 5' RACE reads. The table shows about 1.7 million distinct CDR3 sequences, with 28% occurring only once. Sequencing was performed on blood. These receptors all stem from a woman in her 30s in good health. CDR3s include the opening cysteine and the closing phenylalanine or tryptophan. The order of the fields is V gene, D gene, CDR3 protein. A D gene is named only where the DNA matches it firmly.

V gene: TRBV6-1; D gene: NA; CDR3 protein: CASSKSRQIPGGDEKLFF
V gene: TRBV5-1; D gene: NA; CDR3 protein: CASSVGTSSADTQYF
V gene: TRBV6-2/TRBV6-3; D gene: NA; CDR3 protein: CASSYSTEKVTYEQYF
V gene: TRBV12-3/TRBV12-4; D gene: NA; CDR3 protein: CASRIVLGDVDEQFF
V gene: TRBV29-1; D gene: NA; CDR3 protein: CSVKAGDGAANSPLHF
V gene: TRBV7-3; D gene: NA; CDR3 protein: CASSPREKNIQYF
V gene: TRBV11-2; D gene: NA; CDR3 protein: CASTLWVPGANVLTF
V gene: TRBV6-2/TRBV6-3; D gene: NA; CDR3 protein: CASTSGNEQFF
V gene: TRBV29-1; D gene: NA; CDR3 protein: CSVDWTETGQYF
V gene: TRBV5-1; D gene: NA; CDR3 protein: CASSLNSNRNTEAFF
V gene: TRBV7-9; D gene: NA; CDR3 protein: CASSSPRQDEQYF
V gene: TRBV6-4; D gene: TRBD1; CDR3 protein: CASSDSQGADTQYF
V gene: TRBV7-6; D gene: NA; CDR3 protein: CASSPARAEAFF
V gene: TRBV20-1; D gene: TRBD2; CDR3 protein: CSARALVAGNYNEQFF
V gene: TRBV12-3/TRBV12-4; D gene: TRBD1; CDR3 protein: CASSFRDRGNQPQHF
V gene: TRBV7-8; D gene: NA; CDR3 protein: CASSSPPSETQYF
V gene: TRBV7-9; D gene: TRBD1; CDR3 protein: CASGQGWDEQFF
V gene: TRBV3-1; D gene: NA; CDR3 protein: CASSQRLGEAFF
V gene: TRBV7-2; D gene: NA; CDR3 protein: CSSSPGLRRETQYF
V gene: TRBV20-1; D gene: NA; CDR3 protein: CSARDPGNNEQYF
V gene: TRBV5-6; D gene: NA; CDR3 protein: CASSWDLSDYEQYF
V gene: TRBV12-3/TRBV12-4; D gene: NA; CDR3 protein: CASSFGGSQETQYF
V gene: TRBV28; D gene: NA; CDR3 protein: CASSLGPLDSYGYTF
V gene: TRBV12-3/TRBV12-4; D gene: NA; CDR3 protein: CASSFGPGGSADMQYF